The rows below give T cell receptor beta chains drawn from one sample of a study of shared clonotypes between healthy human individuals. The table came from immunoSEQ multiplex PCR; TCRdb's copy has only in-frame clones and leaves some out. The table lists hundreds of thousands of clones, approximately 71% of them singletons. What was sequenced was PBMCs. These TCRs come from a woman in her 40s in good health. Some clones in this sample may be carry-over from other donors' samples. The CDR3 runs from the conserved cysteine through the conserved F or W.

j_call,v_call,cdr3_aa
TRBJ1-5,TRBV19,CASSMGDPQWPQHF
TRBJ1-1,TRBV7-3,CASSLMGPGTEAFF
TRBJ2-3,TRBV6-4,CASSDELSRTDTQYF
TRBJ1-1,TRBV28,CASSFRVGYTEAFF
TRBJ2-6,TRBV9,CASSAGLWGGANVLTF
TRBJ1-4,TRBV11-2,CASSAGQVSGKLFF
TRBJ2-5,TRBV7-2,CASSLAGTEETQYF
TRBJ2-7,TRBV27,CASSPTSFYSYEQYF
TRBJ2-5,TRBV7-8,CASSTGQRYQETQYF
TRBJ2-7,TRBV5-1,CASSSPATIYEQYF
TRBJ2-5,TRBV6-1,CATMRGVQETQYF
TRBJ2-3,TRBV29-1,CSVAGGPSTDTQYF
TRBJ2-1,TRBV11-2,CASSYRSGRRYNEQFF
TRBJ2-7,TRBV7-2,CASSSPSVGADEQYF
TRBJ1-4,TRBV7-8,CASSLVEPVATNEKLFF
TRBJ1-2,TRBV28,CASSRGAGYGYTF
TRBJ2-2,TRBV15,CATRRGPDTGELFF
TRBJ1-4,TRBV5-1,CASSLTGQINEKLFF